This passage covers 6 T cell receptor beta chains from one sample sequenced in a study of blood T cell repertoires in COVID-19. Method: immunoSEQ multiplex PCR; TCRdb's copy keeps in-frame clones and lacks some. The sample holds 400,000 to 500,000 clones, approximately 90% seen once. The sample consisted of PBMCs or T cells enriched from blood (not recorded which). The source of these receptors is a woman between 18 and 29 years old who had been exposed to COVID-19.

The CDR3 reads CASSVAGGGTGELFF. The CDR3 coding sequence is TGTGCCAGCAGCGTAGCCGGGGGAGGGACCGGGGAGCTGTTTTTT. V is TRBV9 and J is TRBJ2-2, with TRBD2 matching 7 bases. Germline CDR1 and CDR2: SGDLS and YYNGEE. Losses at the gene ends were 0 bases for V and 5 bases for J; bases not matched to a gene: 4. This CDR3 comprises 15 residues.

The chain links TRBV7-9 to TRBJ2-1, with 9 bases aligning to TRBD2. The CDR3 is 16 residues long. CDR1 SEHNR and CDR2 FQNEAQ come from the germline V gene (reference sequence). V lost 1 base, J lost 6 bases, and 7 bases stayed unmatched. The CDR3 loop is CASSLGLAGRGNEQFF. The CDR3 DNA reads as TGTGCCAGCAGCTTAGGGCTAGCGGGAAGGGGCAATGAGCAGTTCTTC.

The rearrangement uses TRBV13 and TRBJ2-2; 15 nucleotides align to TRBD2. This CDR3 region has 17 residues. V gave up 5 bases and J gave up 6 bases; unmatched junction bases: 7. Germline-derived CDR1 and CDR2 are PRHDT and FYEKMQ (reference sequence). The DNA of the CDR3 is TGTGCCAGCAGCGGACTAGCGGGAGGGCCTAGGTCCGGGGAGCTGTTTTTT. As protein: CASSGLAGGPRSGELFF.

The chain has TRBV19 and TRBJ2-7; D is unresolved. The CDR3 totals 14 residues. V lost 3 bases and J 0 bases, leaving 9 bases between the germline ends. Germline V gene data show CDR1 as LNHDA and CDR2 as SQIVND (reference sequence). The CDR3 DNA reads as TGTGCCAGTAGTATTCGAGAAAGCTCCTACGAGCAGTACTTC. Amino acid sequence: CASSIRESSYEQYF.

The rearrangement joins TRBV21-1 to TRBJ1-2; the table's D call of TRBD1 was not tested on the DNA. TRBV21-1 counts as a pseudogene. The CDR3 runs 16 residues. Here the CDR3 DNA reads TGTGCCAGCAGCAAAAGGTTGACATCCCCAAACTATGGCTACACCTTC. Amino acid sequence: CASSKRLTSPNYGYTF.

This clone was seen a single time. The rearrangement uses TRBV15 and TRBJ1-2; 7 bases fit TRBD1. The V gene's germline CDR1 is LNHNV and CDR2 YYDKDF (reference sequence). Trimming removed 2 bases from V and 6 bases from J; junction bases left unmatched: 3. CDR3 size: 13 residues. The CDR3 DNA reads as TGTGCCACCAGCAGAACGACAGGGAATGGCTACACCTTC. Amino acids: CATSRTTGNGYTF.